The clone carrying this T cell receptor (beta chain) was counted a few times. After isolation, RNA underwent reverse transcription to generate cDNA as the sequencing template. Profiled with immunoSEQ multiplex PCR; TCRdb holds only in-frame clones, not every one. The profile shows 150,000 to 200,000 clones, roughly 63% of them singletons. These data belong to a study of CD8+ T cells in alopecia areata. Treatment reported: oral pan-JAK inhibitor, 5-10 mg twice daily. The germline V gene has CDR1 SQVTM and CDR2 ANQGSEA. After removal of 4 bases from V and 0 bases from J, the junction contained 0 bases not matched to a gene. The CDR3 totals 15 residues.

Sequenced material: CD4+ T cells sorted from blood, taken at week 56, from a patient treated with tofacitinib. The chain combines TRBV29-1 with TRBJ2-3; 14 bases align to TRBD2. The receptor comes from a human donor with alopecia areata. The CDR3 region is CSVGTSGGSTDTQYF. The CDR3 bases are TGCAGCGTTGGGACTAGCGGGGGGAGCACAGATACGCAGTATTTT.